Listed below are T cell receptor beta chains from one sample, sequenced in a study of T cells in Graves' hyperthyroidism and ophthalmopathy. TCRdb ran MiXCR on the multiplex PCR reads and lists one entry per CDR3 protein. This repertoire shows about 710,000 distinct CDR3 sequences, about 16% found once; its top ten account for roughly 8%. The source material was blood. The receptors come from a man aged 18 to 35 with Graves' hyperthyroidism. Both conserved end residues are part of each CDR3. Fields, in order: clone size, V gene, J gene, D gene, CDR3 DNA, CDR3 protein. The D gene is left open where the match is weak. For some rows the clone size is stated as once, few or many, or as a class when expanded; others skip it.

few,TRBV2,TRBJ2-3,.,TGTGCCAGCAGTGAAGCAAGGGAGGCTCAGGAAGATACGCAGTATTTT,CASSEAREAQEDTQYF
many,TRBV13,TRBJ1-2,.,TGTGCCAGCAGCTTGGGGAGGCCTAACTATGGCTACACCTTC,CASSLGRPNYGYTF
.,TRBV29-1,TRBJ2-5,TRBD1,TGCAGCGTTGACCAGACAGGGTTGGAGACCCAGTACTTC,CSVDQTGLETQYF
.,TRBV7-9,TRBJ1-4,.,TGTGCCAGCAGCTCCCCGGGGGCAACTAATGAAAAACTGTTTTTT,CASSSPGATNEKLFF
many,TRBV12-3/TRBV12-4,TRBJ2-2,.,TGTGCCACCAGTTTTAGGAACACCGGGGAGCTGTTTTTT,CATSFRNTGELFF
many,TRBV12-5,TRBJ1-1,TRBD1,TGTGCTAGTGGTACCCGGGACAGGGGGCTATCATACATGAACACTGAAGCTTTCTTT,CASGTRDRGLSYMNTEAFF
many,TRBV11-2,TRBJ1-2,.,TGTGCCAGCAGCCCTGGAGGGAGAGGGTATGGCTACACCTTC,CASSPGGRGYGYTF
many,TRBV18,TRBJ2-2,TRBD1,TGTGCCAGCTCACCAGCGCTCACAGGGGGCCCCATTAACACCGGGGAGCTGTTTTTT,CASSPALTGGPINTGELFF
.,TRBV29-1,TRBJ2-1,TRBD2,TGCAGCGTCCAGGGTGGGGAGACCCACTCGACTAGCGGGTCCTCCTACAATGAGCAGTTCTTC,CSVQGGETHSTSGSSYNEQFF
few,TRBV24-1,TRBJ2-1,TRBD1,TGTGCCACCAGTGACCCCGGGACAGGGGGCCACAATGAGCAGTTCTTC,CATSDPGTGGHNEQFF